Sequencing of this TCR beta chain was carried out in a study of blood T cell repertoires in COVID-19. Study in general: Sites in the United States, Italy and Spain provided acute and convalescent COVID-19 samples. PBMCs, B-cell-depleted T cells, or T cells provided the cDNA or gDNA that made up the material.

V dropped 0 bases and J dropped 3 bases, with 8 bases sitting between them. Per germline, CDR1 KGHSH and CDR2 LQKENI. The CDR3 has 14 residues. Profiling relied on immunoSEQ multiplex PCR, and the TCRdb table lists in-frame clones only, not all of them. The table shows about 50,000 clones, with more than 70% occurring only once. The J gene is TRBJ1-2, the V gene TRBV18; D possibly corresponds to TRBD1 (5 bases). The source of this sequence is an older woman with acute or convalescent COVID-19. Sequencing was done on a sample of peripheral blood. This CDR3 reads CASSPPGRDYGYTF. DNA of the CDR3: TGTGCCAGCTCACCACCTGGCAGGGACTATGGCTACACCTTC.